These T cell receptor beta chains were read from a single sample in a study of blood T cell repertoires in COVID-19. The repertoire was sequenced with immunoSEQ multiplex PCR; TCRdb's copy has only in-frame clones and lacks some. The sample gives hundreds of thousands of clones, approximately 85% of which show up once; 7.2% is in the top ten. Material for sequencing was peripheral blood. These receptors all come from a human donor in a cohort sampled during active COVID-19. Both conserved end residues are part of each CDR3. A D gene is named only where the DNA matches it firmly. Rows give clone size only sometimes, using once, few, many, or a class for an expanded clone.

>once|TRBD2|TRBV9|TRBJ2-3
CASSDPGTSDTQYF
TGTGCCAGCAGCGACCCCGGGACTAGCGATACGCAGTATTTT
>.|.|TRBV7-9|TRBJ2-2
CASSLRGANTGELFF
TGTGCCAGCAGCTTACGCGGGGCCAACACCGGGGAGCTGTTTTTT
>once|.|TRBV23-1|TRBJ1-2
CASSQANLKTNYGYTF
TGCGCCAGCAGTCAGGCCAACCTTAAAACTAACTATGGCTACACCTTC
>.|.|TRBV7-9|TRBJ2-2
CASSPWTGPGELFF
TGTGCCAGCAGCCCCTGGACTGGGCCCGGGGAGCTGTTTTTT
>.|.|TRBV10-3|TRBJ2-2
CAINSDTGELFF
TGTGCCATCAATTCCGACACCGGGGAGCTGTTTTTT
>.|.|TRBV11-2|TRBJ1-4
CASSSLGGRNEKLFF
TGTGCCAGCAGCTCACTAGGCGGACGGAATGAAAAACTGTTTTTT
>.|TRBD1|TRBV6-6|TRBJ1-6
CASSRTLGQGAHSPLHF
TGTGCCAGCAGTCGAACCCTGGGACAGGGGGCACATTCACCCCTCCACTTT
>few|.|TRBV3-1/TRBV3-2|TRBJ2-3
CASSRRLIAIQPDTQYF
TGTGCCAGCAGCCGCCGACTTATAGCGATTCAACCAGATACGCAGTATTTT
>.|.|TRBV20-1|TRBJ2-2
CSASSENTGELFF
TGCAGTGCTAGTTCAGAGAACACCGGGGAGCTGTTTTTT
>.|.|TRBV27|TRBJ1-3
CASSFAGGGNTIYF
TGTGCCAGCAGTTTCGCTGGAGGTGGAAACACCATATATTTT
>.|TRBD2|TRBV19|TRBJ2-2
CASRLLAGGSTGELFF
TGTGCCAGTAGGCTTCTAGCGGGGGGGTCCACCGGGGAGCTGTTTTTT
>once|.|TRBV30|TRBJ1-2
CAWSRQGIYGYTF
TGTGCCTGGAGTAGGCAGGGAATCTATGGCTACACCTTC
>.|TRBD1|TRBV11-2|TRBJ1-5
CASSTDRANQPQHF
TGTGCCAGCAGCACTGACAGGGCCAATCAGCCCCAGCATTTT
>.|.|TRBV28|TRBJ1-6
CASSLGQYNSPLHF
TGTGCCAGCAGTTTGGGACAATATAATTCACCCCTCCACTTT